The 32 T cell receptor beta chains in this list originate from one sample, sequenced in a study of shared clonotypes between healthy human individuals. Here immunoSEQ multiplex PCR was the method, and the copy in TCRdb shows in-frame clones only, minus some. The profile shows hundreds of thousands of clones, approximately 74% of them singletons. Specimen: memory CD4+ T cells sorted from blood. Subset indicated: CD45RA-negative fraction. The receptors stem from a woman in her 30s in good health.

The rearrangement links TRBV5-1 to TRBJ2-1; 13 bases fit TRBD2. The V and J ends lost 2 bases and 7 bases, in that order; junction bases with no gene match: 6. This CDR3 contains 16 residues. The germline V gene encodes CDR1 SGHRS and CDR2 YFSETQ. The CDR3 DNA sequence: TGCGCCAGCAGCTTTTGGACTAGCGGGAGTTCGAATGAGCAGTTCTTC. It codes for CASSFWTSGSSNEQFF.

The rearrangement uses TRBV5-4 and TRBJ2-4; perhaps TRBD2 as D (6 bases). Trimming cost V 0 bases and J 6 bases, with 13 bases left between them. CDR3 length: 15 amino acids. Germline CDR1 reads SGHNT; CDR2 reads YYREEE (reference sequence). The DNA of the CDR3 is TGTGCCAGCAGCTTGGAGGCGGGGAACGCAAACATTCAGTACTTC. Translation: CASSLEAGNANIQYF.

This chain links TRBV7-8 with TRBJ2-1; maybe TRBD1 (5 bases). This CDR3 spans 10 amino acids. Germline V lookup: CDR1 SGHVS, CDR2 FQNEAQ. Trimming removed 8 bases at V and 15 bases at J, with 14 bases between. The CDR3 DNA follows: TGTGCCAGCTCCGACAGCCCGGGGTTCTTC. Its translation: CASSDSPGFF.

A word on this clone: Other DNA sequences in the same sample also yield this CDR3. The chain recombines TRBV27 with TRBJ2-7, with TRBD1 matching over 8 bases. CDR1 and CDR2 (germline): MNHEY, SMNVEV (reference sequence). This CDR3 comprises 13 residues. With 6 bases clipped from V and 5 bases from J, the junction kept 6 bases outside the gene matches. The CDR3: CASRRQGINEQYF. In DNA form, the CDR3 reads TGTGCCAGCAGACGACAGGGGATCAACGAGCAGTACTTC.

The CDR3 DNA follows: TGCAGCGGACTAGCGGGAAATAGGGAGACCTACGAGCAGTACTTC. Protein: CSGLAGNRETYEQYF. The chain joins TRBV29-1 to TRBJ2-7; 11 bases map to TRBD2. With V trimmed by 7 bases and J by 2 bases, 10 bases remained unmatched. Germline loops: CDR1 SQVTM, CDR2 ANQGSEA. The length of the CDR3 is 15 residues.

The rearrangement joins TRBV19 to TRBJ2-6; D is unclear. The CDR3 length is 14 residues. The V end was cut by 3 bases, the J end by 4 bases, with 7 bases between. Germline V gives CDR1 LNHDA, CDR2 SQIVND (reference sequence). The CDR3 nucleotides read TGTGCCAGTAGTATGGCCTCCGGGGCCAACGTCCTGACTTTC. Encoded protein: CASSMASGANVLTF.

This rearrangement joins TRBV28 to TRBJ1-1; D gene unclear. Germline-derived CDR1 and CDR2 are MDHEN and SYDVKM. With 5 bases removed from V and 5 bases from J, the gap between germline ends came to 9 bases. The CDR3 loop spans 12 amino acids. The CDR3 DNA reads TGTGCCAGCAGTCCGAGGAGAACTGAAGCTTTCTTT. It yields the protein CASSPRRTEAFF.

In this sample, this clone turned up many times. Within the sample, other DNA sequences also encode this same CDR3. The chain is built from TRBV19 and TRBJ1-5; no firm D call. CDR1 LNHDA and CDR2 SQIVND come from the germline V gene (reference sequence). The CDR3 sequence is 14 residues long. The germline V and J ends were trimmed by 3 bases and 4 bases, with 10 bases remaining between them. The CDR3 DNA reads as TGTGCCAGTAGTATCTACTCCAGAAATCAGCCCCAGCATTTT. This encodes CASSIYSRNQPQHF.

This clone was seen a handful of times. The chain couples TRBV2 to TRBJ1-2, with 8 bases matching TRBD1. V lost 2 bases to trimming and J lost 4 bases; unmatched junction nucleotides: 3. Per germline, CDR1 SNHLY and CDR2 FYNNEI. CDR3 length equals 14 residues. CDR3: CASSEMGQVYGYTF. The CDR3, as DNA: TGTGCCAGCAGTGAAATGGGACAGGTCTATGGCTACACCTTC.

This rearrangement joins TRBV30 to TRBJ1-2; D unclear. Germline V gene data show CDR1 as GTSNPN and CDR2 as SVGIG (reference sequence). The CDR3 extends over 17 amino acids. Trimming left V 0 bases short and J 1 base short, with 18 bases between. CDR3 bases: TGTGCCTGGAGTGTTCAGCGATCAACCTGGCTTAACTATGGCTACACCTTC. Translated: CAWSVQRSTWLNYGYTF.

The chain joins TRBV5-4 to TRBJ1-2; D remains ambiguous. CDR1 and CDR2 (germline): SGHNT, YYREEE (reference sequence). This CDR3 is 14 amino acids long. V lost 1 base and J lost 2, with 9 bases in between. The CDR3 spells CASSLSPTNYGYTF. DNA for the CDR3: TGTGCCAGCAGCTTGAGCCCGACAAACTATGGCTACACCTTC.

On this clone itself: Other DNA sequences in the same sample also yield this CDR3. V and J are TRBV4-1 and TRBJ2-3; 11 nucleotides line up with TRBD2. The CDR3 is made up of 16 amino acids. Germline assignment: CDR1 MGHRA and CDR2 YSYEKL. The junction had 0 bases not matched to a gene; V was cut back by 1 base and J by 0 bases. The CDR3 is CASSQGLAGSTDTQYF. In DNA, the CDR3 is TGCGCCAGCAGCCAAGGACTAGCGGGGAGCACAGATACGCAGTATTTT.

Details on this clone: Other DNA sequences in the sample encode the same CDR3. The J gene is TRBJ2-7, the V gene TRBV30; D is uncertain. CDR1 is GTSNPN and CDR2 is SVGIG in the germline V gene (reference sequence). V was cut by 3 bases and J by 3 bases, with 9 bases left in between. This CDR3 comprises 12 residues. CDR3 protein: CAWSVSRYEQYF. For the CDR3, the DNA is TGTGCCTGGAGCGTCAGCCGCTACGAGCAGTACTTC.

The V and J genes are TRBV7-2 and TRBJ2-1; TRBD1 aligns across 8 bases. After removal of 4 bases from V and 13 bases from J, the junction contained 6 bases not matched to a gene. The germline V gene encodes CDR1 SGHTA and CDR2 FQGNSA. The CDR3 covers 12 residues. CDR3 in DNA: TGTGCCAGCAGCTACCTCGGGACAGGACAGTTCTTC. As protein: CASSYLGTGQFF.

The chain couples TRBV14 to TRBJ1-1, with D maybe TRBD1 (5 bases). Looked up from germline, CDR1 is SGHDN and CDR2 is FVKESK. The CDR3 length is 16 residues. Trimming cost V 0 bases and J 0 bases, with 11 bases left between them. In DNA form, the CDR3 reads TGTGCCAGCAGCCAAGACAGGACACGGATGAACACTGAAGCTTTCTTT. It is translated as CASSQDRTRMNTEAFF.

The CDR3 sequence: CASSLNTGSSTQYF. The CDR3 coding sequence is TGCGCCAGCAGCTTGAATACAGGGAGCAGTACGCAGTATTTT. J is TRBJ2-3 and V is TRBV5-1; possibly TRBD1 for D (6 bases). The V gene lost 1 base and the J gene lost 8 bases, with 14 bases spanning the gap. The CDR3 is made up of 14 amino acids. Germline values: CDR1 SGHRS, CDR2 YFSETQ.

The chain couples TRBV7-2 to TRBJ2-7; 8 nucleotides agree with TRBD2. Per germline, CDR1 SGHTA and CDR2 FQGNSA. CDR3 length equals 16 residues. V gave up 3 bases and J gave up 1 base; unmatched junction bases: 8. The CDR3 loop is CASSFDSGTASYEQYF. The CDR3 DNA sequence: TGTGCCAGCAGCTTCGATAGCGGGACCGCTTCCTACGAGCAGTACTTC.

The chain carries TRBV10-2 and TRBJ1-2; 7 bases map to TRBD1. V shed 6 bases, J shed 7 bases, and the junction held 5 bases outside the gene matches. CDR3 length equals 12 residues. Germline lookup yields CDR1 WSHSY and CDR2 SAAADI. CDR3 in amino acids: CASRRQGFGYTF. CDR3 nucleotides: TGCGCCAGCAGGAGACAGGGTTTTGGCTACACCTTC.

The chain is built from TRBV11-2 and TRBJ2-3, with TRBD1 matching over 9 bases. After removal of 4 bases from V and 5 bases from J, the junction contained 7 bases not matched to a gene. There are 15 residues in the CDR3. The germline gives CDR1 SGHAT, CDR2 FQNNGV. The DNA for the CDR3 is TGTGCCAGCAGCTCTTACAGGGGGCAAGTAGATACGCAGTATTTT. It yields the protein CASSSYRGQVDTQYF.

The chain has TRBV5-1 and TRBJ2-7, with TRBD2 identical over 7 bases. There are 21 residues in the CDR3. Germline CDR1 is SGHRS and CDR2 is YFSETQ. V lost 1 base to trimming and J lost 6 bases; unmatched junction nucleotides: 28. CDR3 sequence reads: CASSLMDGRLLERGRLVEQYF. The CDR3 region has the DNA TGCGCCAGCAGCTTGATGGACGGACGATTACTAGAGCGGGGCCGACTGGTCGAGCAGTACTTC.

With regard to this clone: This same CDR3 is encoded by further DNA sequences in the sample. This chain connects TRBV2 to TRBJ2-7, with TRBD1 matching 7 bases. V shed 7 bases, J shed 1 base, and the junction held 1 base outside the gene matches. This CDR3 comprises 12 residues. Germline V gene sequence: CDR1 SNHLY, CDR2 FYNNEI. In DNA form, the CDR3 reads TGTGCCAGCACGGGACAGTCCTACGAGCAGTACTTC. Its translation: CASTGQSYEQYF.

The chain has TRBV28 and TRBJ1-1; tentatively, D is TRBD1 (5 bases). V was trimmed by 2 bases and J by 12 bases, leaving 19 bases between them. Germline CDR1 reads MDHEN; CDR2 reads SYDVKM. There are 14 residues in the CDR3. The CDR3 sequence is CASSLGGVREVTFF. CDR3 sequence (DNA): TGTGCCAGCAGTTTAGGGGGAGTAAGGGAGGTAACTTTCTTT. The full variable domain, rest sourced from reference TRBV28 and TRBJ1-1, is DVKVTQSSRYLVKRTGEKVFLECVQDMDHENMFWYRQDPGLGLRLIYFSYDVKMKEKGDIPEGYSVSREKKERFSLILESASTNQTSMYLCASSLGGVREVTFFGQGTRLTVV.

This CDR3 reads CASSLVQKETQYF. The CDR3 DNA reads TGTGCCAGCAGCTTAGTCCAGAAAGAGACCCAGTACTTC. This sequence joins TRBV7-6 and TRBJ2-5; no clear D. CDR1 SGHVS and CDR2 FNYEAQ come from the germline V gene. This CDR3 contains 13 residues. The V end was cut by 1 base, the J end by 3 bases, with 6 bases between.

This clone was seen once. CDR3 bases: TGTGCCAGCAGAAATGACAGATTGAACACCGGGGAGCTGTTTTTT. This encodes CASRNDRLNTGELFF. This chain joins TRBV28 and TRBJ2-2; D possibly corresponds to TRBD1 (5 bases). The V gene's germline CDR1 is MDHEN and CDR2 SYDVKM. The CDR3 spans 15 residues. V lost 6 bases and J 1 base, leaving 12 bases between the germline ends.

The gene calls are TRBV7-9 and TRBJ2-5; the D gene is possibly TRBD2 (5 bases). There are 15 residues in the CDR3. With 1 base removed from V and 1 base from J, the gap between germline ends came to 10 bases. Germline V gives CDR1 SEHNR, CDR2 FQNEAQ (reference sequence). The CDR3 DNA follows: TGTGCCAGCAGCTTAGACGGGGTGTTCCAAGAGACCCAGTACTTC. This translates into CASSLDGVFQETQYF.

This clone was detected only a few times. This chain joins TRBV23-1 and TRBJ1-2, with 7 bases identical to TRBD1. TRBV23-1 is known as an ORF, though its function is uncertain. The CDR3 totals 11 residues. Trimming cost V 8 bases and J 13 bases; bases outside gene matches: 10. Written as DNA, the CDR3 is TGCGCCAGCGAGGGGGACAGCCTTTCCACCTTC. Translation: CASEGDSLSTF.

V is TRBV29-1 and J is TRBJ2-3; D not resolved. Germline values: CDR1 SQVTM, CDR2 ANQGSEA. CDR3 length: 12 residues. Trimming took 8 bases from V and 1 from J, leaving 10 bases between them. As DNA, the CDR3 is TGCAGCATAGACTCGGGCACAGATACGCAGTATTTT. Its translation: CSIDSGTDTQYF.

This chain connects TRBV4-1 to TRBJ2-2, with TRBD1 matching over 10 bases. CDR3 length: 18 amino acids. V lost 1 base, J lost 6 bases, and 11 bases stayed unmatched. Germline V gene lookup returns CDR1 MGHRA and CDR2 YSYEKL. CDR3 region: CASSQATTGQGIAGELFF. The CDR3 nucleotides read TGCGCCAGCAGCCAAGCTACAACGGGACAGGGGATAGCCGGGGAGCTGTTTTTT.

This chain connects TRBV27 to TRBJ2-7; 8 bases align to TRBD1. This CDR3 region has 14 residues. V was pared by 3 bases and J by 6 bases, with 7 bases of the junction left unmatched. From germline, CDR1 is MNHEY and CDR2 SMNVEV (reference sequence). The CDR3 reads CASSFLGQAFEQYF. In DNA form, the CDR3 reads TGTGCCAGCAGTTTTCTGGGACAGGCGTTCGAGCAGTACTTC.

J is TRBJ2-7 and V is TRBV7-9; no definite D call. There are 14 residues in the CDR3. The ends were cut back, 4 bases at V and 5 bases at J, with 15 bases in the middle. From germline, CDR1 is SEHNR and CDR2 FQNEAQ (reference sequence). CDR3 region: CASSSVPGLDEQYF. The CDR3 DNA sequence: TGTGCCAGCAGCTCTGTACCGGGCTTAGACGAGCAGTACTTC.

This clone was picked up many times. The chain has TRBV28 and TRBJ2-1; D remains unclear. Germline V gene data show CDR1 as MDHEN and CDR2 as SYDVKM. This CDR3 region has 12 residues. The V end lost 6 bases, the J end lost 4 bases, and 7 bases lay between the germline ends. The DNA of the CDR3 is TGTGCCAGCAGCCAAGGGTACAATGAGCAGTTCTTC. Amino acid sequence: CASSQGYNEQFF.

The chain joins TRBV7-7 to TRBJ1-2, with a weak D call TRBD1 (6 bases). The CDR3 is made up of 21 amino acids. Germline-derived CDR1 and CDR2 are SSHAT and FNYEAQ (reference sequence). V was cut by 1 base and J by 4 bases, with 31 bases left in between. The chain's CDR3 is CASSLGRLSPRQAPLFYGYTF. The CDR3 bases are TGTGCCAGCAGCTTAGGGAGACTTAGTCCGAGACAGGCCCCACTATTCTATGGCTACACCTTC.